This TCR beta chain was identified during a study of blood T cell repertoires in COVID-19. Study context: T cells, B-cell-depleted T cells, or PBMCs provided the cDNA or gDNA that served as material.

Assay used: immunoSEQ multiplex PCR; TCRdb lists only in-frame clones, some missing. The table includes approximately 62,000 clones, 76% detected once. Germline-derived CDR1 and CDR2 are MNHEY and SVGEGT. Trimming removed 2 bases from V and 6 bases from J; junction bases left unmatched: 10. This CDR3 spans 15 amino acids. The origin of this receptor is a woman aged 45 to 65 with active or convalescent COVID-19. The sequenced sample was peripheral blood. This chain connects TRBV6-2 or TRBV6-3 to TRBJ2-7, with TRBD1 matching 7 bases. The CDR3 reads CASSYPGQTVLEQYF. CDR3 DNA sequence: TGTGCCAGCAGTTACCCGGGACAGACGGTCCTCGAGCAGTACTTC.